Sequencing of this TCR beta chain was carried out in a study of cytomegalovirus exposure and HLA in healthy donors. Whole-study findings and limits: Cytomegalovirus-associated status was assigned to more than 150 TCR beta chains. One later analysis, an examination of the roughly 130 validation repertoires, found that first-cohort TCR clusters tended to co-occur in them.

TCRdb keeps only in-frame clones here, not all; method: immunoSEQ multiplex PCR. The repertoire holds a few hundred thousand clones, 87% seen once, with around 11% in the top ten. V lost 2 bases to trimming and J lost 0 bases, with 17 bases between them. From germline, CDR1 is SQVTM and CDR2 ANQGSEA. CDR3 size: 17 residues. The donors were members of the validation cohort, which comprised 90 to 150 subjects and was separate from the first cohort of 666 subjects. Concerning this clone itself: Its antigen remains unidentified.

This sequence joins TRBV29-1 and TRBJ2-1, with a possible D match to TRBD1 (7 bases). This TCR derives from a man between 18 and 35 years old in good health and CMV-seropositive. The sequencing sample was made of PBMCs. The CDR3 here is CSVEKGAGQSSYNEQFF. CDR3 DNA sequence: TGCAGCGTTGAAAAGGGCGCGGGACAGAGCTCCTACAATGAGCAGTTCTTC.